This T cell receptor beta chain was recovered during a study of T cell changes during pregnancy in multiple sclerosis. The V segment lost 3 bases and the J segment 5 bases; nucleotides outside the gene matches: 5. In germline, CDR1 is SGDLS, CDR2 YYNGEE. The CDR3 runs 15 residues. Assay: immunoSEQ multiplex PCR; the TCRdb copy retains only in-frame clones and omits some. The profile shows some 30,000 clones, approximately 91% of them singletons. The origin of this receptor is a female donor with multiple sclerosis, enrolled in a pregnancy study. Material: CD8+ T cells from peripheral blood mononuclear cells, obtained after pregnancy. J is TRBJ2-7 and V is TRBV9; TRBD2 aligns across 13 bases. The CDR3: CASSASGLAGDEQYF. DNA of the CDR3: TGTGCCAGCAGCGCATCTGGACTAGCGGGAGACGAGCAGTACTTC. Looking up the rest from reference TRBV9 and TRBJ2-7 gives the full variable domain: DSGVTQTPKHLITATGQRVTLRCSPRSGDLSVYWYQQSLDQGLQFLIQYYNGEERAKGNILERFSAQQFPDLHSELNLSSLELGDSALYFCASSASGLAGDEQYFGPGTRLTVT.